This T cell receptor beta chain is from a study of identical twins. Regarding the study as a whole: A lower insertion count was a feature of abundant cord blood beta clonotypes, with no such feature in memory repertoires. Surplus twin overlap in beta out-of-frame sequences was less pronounced.

V lost 6 bases to trimming and J lost 6 bases, with 8 bases between them. The CDR3 is made up of 11 amino acids. Germline V gene lookup returns CDR1 SGHVS and CDR2 FNYEAQ. This clonotype was recorded a few times. The antigen is not known. Each cDNA held unique molecular identifiers, and template switching gave it a universal primer site. MiXCR, applied by TCRdb to the 5' RACE reads, yields one record per CDR3 protein. The table lists a few hundred thousand distinct CDR3 sequences, around 15% of them singletons. The same data also contributed to another study, on yellow fever vaccine responses in identical twins.

V gene TRBV7-6 combines with J gene TRBJ1-1, with D hard to call. The origin of this receptor is a woman under 30 in good health. Sequences were obtained from CD4+ T cells sorted from blood. CDR3 protein: CASRKVAEAFF. The DNA of the CDR3 is TGTGCCAGCAGAAAAGTGGCTGAAGCTTTCTTT.